The clone carrying this TCR beta chain was counted at least ten times. Time point indicated: pre-sensitization, week 0. Treatment noted: therapeutic diphenylcyclopropenone sensitization with weekly scalp DPC. Blood collection happened ahead of applying each patch test. Patients had alopecia, were aged 18 to 70, and were not pregnant. TCRdb analysed the RACE reads with MiXCR anew, one entry per CDR3 protein. Among approximately 400,000 distinct CDR3 sequences listed, more than 4.5% were seen once. The data originate from a study of human T cells and chemical hapten exposure. Study in general: Alopecia universalis, totalis or areata was present in patients who were mostly female.

The CDR3 runs 14 residues. V gave up 0 bases and J gave up 0 bases, with 6 bases separating them. Sample: whole blood, taken in connection with sensitization to the hapten diphenylcyclopropenone (DPC). The receptor's source is a woman aged 50 to 60 with alopecia areata. Some clones in this sample may be carry-over from other donors' samples. V is TRBV12-3 or TRBV12-4 and J is TRBJ2-7; a weak D match, TRBD2 (5 bases). CDR3 bases: TGTGCCAGCAGTTTAGCTGACTACTCCTACGAGCAGTACTTC. As protein: CASSLADYSYEQYF.